This is a list of T cell receptor beta chains from one sample in a study of blood T cell repertoires in COVID-19. The table came from immunoSEQ multiplex PCR; TCRdb's copy has only in-frame clones and leaves some out. This table has 120,000 or so clones, nearly 80% appearing once. Sequenced input: peripheral blood. These receptors all come from an elderly woman with active or convalescent COVID-19. Each CDR3 is given with its conserved first and last residue. The D gene is left open where the match is weak. Clone size, where shown, is once, few, many, or a class for clones that have expanded.

NA | TRBJ2-3 | NA | TRBV20-1 | CSADKTDTQYF | TGCAGTGCTGACAAGACAGATACGCAGTATTTT
NA | TRBJ1-2 | NA | TRBV7-2 | CASSKSGRVYGYTF | TGTGCCAGCAGCAAAAGTGGCAGGGTCTATGGCTACACCTTC
NA | TRBJ1-2 | TRBD1 | TRBV18 | CASSPLGTGDNYGYTF | TGTGCCAGCTCACCCCTTGGGACAGGGGATAACTATGGCTACACCTTC
NA | TRBJ2-2 | NA | TRBV7-8 | CASSPDISAGELFF | TGTGCCAGCAGCCCCGACATTTCCGCCGGGGAGCTGTTTTTT
NA | TRBJ2-7 | NA | TRBV5-1 | CASSLAFGSPPYEQYF | TGCGCCAGCAGCTTGGCGTTCGGTTCCCCCCCCTACGAGCAGTACTTC
NA | TRBJ2-2 | TRBD2 | TRBV24-1 | CATSDAGLAVNTGELFF | TGTGCCACCAGTGATGCCGGACTAGCAGTGAACACCGGGGAGCTGTTTTTT
NA | TRBJ1-6 | NA | TRBV9 | CASSRSGVSYNSPLHF | TGTGCCAGCAGCCGGTCCGGGGTGTCCTATAATTCACCCCTCCACTTT
NA | TRBJ2-2 | TRBD1 | TRBV7-8 | CASSPHFRGTENTGELFF | TGTGCCAGCAGCCCTCATTTTAGGGGGACAGAGAACACCGGGGAGCTGTTTTTT
NA | TRBJ1-1 | TRBD1 | TRBV5-5 | CASSYTGGGTEAFF | TGTGCCAGCAGCTATACAGGGGGGGGTACTGAAGCTTTCTTT
once | TRBJ1-4 | NA | TRBV6-5 | CASRRRSTTNEKLFF | TGTGCCAGCCGGAGAAGATCCACAACTAATGAAAAACTGTTTTTT
NA | TRBJ2-1 | NA | TRBV10-3 | CAISESFYNEQFF | TGTGCCATCAGTGAGTCCTTTTACAATGAGCAGTTCTTC
NA | TRBJ1-1 | NA | TRBV20-1 | CSASKRVTTTEAFF | TGCAGTGCTAGTAAGAGGGTGACTACAACTGAAGCTTTCTTT
NA | TRBJ2-3 | NA | TRBV9 | CASSVDLGGSTDMQYF | TGTGCCAGCAGCGTAGACCTGGGGGGTAGCACAGATATGCAGTATTTT
NA | TRBJ1-1 | TRBD1 | TRBV7-3 | CASSQDRDTEAFF | TGTGCCAGCAGCCAAGACAGGGACACTGAAGCTTTCTTT
NA | TRBJ1-2 | TRBD1 | TRBV6-5 | CASNPTQGAGGYTF | TGTGCCAGCAATCCGACGCAGGGGGCCGGGGGCTACACCTTC
NA | TRBJ2-5 | TRBD2 | TRBV3-1/TRBV3-2 | CASSLGLAGVETQYF | TGTGCCAGCAGCCTGGGACTAGCGGGAGTGGAGACCCAGTACTTC
NA | TRBJ2-2 | NA | TRBV19 | CASTMEASRSTGELFF | TGTGCCAGTACCATGGAGGCTAGCAGGTCCACCGGGGAGCTGTTTTTT
NA | TRBJ1-4 | NA | TRBV28 | CASNPGLRSEKLFF | TGTGCCAGCAACCCGGGACTGCGGTCGGAAAAACTGTTTTTT
once | TRBJ1-2 | TRBD1 | TRBV18 | CASSPGQGNNYGYTF | TGTGCCAGCTCACCAGGACAGGGTAATAACTATGGCTACACCTTC
once | TRBJ2-3 | NA | TRBV5-1 | CASSLDFNTDTQYF | TGCGCCAGCAGCCTAGATTTTAACACAGATACGCAGTATTTT
NA | TRBJ2-1 | TRBD1 | TRBV2 | CASSQNARTGNNEQFF | TGTGCCAGCAGTCAAAACGCTAGGACAGGGAACAATGAGCAGTTCTTC
NA | TRBJ2-1 | NA | TRBV5-1 | CASSFRGAHNEQFF | TGCGCCAGCAGCTTCCGTGGGGCCCACAATGAGCAGTTCTTC
NA | TRBJ2-7 | NA | TRBV28 | CASSSGTYEQYF | TGTGCCAGCAGTTCGGGTACCTACGAGCAGTACTTC
NA | TRBJ1-3 | NA | TRBV6-1 | CASSEQGGNTIYF | TGTGCCAGCAGTGAACAGGGTGGAAACACCATATATTTT
NA | TRBJ2-1 | TRBD2 | TRBV7-2 | CASRLAGGTYNEQFF | TGTGCCAGCAGATTAGCGGGAGGGACCTACAATGAGCAGTTCTTC